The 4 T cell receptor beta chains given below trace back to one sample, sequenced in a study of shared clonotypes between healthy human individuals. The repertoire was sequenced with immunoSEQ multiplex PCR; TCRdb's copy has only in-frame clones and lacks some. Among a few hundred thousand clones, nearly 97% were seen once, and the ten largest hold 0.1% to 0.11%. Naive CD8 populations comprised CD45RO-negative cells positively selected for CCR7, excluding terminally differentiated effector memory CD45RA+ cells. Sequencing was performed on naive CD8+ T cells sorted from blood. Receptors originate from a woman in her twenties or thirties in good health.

CDR3 loop: CASSPVPWNTEAFF. CDR3 in DNA: TGTGCCAGCAGCCCCGTCCCCTGGAACACTGAAGCTTTCTTT. The chain joins TRBV5-6 to TRBJ1-1; no firm D call. The CDR3 runs to 14 residues. V shed 4 bases and J shed 1 base, with 11 bases lying between them. From germline, CDR1 is SGHDT and CDR2 YYEEEE.

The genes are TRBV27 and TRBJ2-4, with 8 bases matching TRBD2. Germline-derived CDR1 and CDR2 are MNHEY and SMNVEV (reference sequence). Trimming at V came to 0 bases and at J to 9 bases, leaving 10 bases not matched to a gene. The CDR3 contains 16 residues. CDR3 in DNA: TGTGCCAGCAGTTTATCGGTGCGGGGGGCGCCAGGCATTCAGTACTTC. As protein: CASSLSVRGAPGIQYF.

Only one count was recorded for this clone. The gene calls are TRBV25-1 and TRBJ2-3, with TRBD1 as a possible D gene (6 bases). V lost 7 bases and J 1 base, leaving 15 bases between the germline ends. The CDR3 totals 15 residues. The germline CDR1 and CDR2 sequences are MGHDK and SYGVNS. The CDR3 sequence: CASNEGTLGTDTQYF. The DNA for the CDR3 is TGTGCCAGCAATGAGGGGACACTTGGCACAGATACGCAGTATTTT.

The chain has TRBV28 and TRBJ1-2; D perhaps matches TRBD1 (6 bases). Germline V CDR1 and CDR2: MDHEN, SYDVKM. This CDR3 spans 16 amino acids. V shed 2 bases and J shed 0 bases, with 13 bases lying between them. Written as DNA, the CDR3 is TGTGCCAGCAGTTTAGAGGGGGGTTCCCCTAACTATGGCTACACCTTC. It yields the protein CASSLEGGSPNYGYTF.